These T cell receptor beta chains were read from a single sample in a study of shared clonotypes between healthy human individuals. Repertoires were generated with immunoSEQ multiplex PCR, while TCRdb's copy carries only in-frame clones and drops some. Of over a million clones in the sample, around three quarters are singletons; the top ten hold roughly 0.55%. Input material: memory CD4+ T cells from PBMCs. The origin of the receptors is a young man in good health. Some clones in this sample may be carry-over from other donors' samples. Both conserved end residues are trimmed from each CDR3. A D gene is named only where the DNA matches it firmly.

d_call j_call v_call cdr3_aa
. TRBJ2-2 TRBV19 ASSPGAGTGELF
. TRBJ1-5 TRBV7-8 ASSDGPGGNQPQH
. TRBJ2-1 TRBV30 AWSDGISYNEQF
. TRBJ1-3 TRBV28 ATKTGTSGNTIY
. TRBJ2-6 TRBV5-1 ASSLGPSGSGANVLT
. TRBJ2-1 TRBV9 ASSVGQNYNEQF
. TRBJ2-7 TRBV7-2 ASSFKADAEYEQY
. TRBJ2-5 TRBV9 ASSVTRGWETQY
. TRBJ2-7 TRBV18 ASSPFRDTSYEQY
. TRBJ1-4 TRBV4-1 ASSQPRDLFIGEEKLF
TRBD1 TRBJ2-5 TRBV9 ASSPGQGSPWETQY
TRBD2 TRBJ2-3 TRBV5-1 ASSLGTSGIGTDTQY
. TRBJ1-2 TRBV29-1 SVTTLGHANYGYT
. TRBJ2-5 TRBV4-3 ASSQGTTYQETQY
. TRBJ1-2 TRBV6-6 ASSLGGLNYGYT
. TRBJ2-7 TRBV10-3 AISDGFRGEQY
TRBD1 TRBJ2-6 TRBV28 ASKSGQTAGANVLT
. TRBJ1-5 TRBV2 ASSDRQKNQPQH
TRBD1 TRBJ1-2 TRBV28 ASSLGLGLPGTAYGYT
. TRBJ2-7 TRBV5-5 ASSLSDTYSYEQY
. TRBJ1-2 TRBV2 ASSGDGYNYGYT
TRBD1 TRBJ2-3 TRBV28 ASTPRWDRVRDTQY
. TRBJ2-1 TRBV4-2 ASSQVGLSEQF
. TRBJ2-4 TRBV4-2 ASSQEFLTNIQY
. TRBJ2-7 TRBV2 ASKRDSGYEQY
. TRBJ1-2 TRBV28 ASSLYERTDYGYT
. TRBJ2-7 TRBV27 ASVGAYEQY
TRBD1 TRBJ2-3 TRBV5-6 ASIKVGDRVEDTQY
. TRBJ2-3 TRBV28 ASSLTRGTDTQY
. TRBJ2-7 TRBV4-2 ASSPRQVTYEQY
TRBD1 TRBJ2-5 TRBV28 ASSLRTGDQETQY
TRBD2 TRBJ2-7 TRBV4-3 ASSQDLGASGGAWY
. TRBJ2-7 TRBV28 ASSLGGGGRYEQY
TRBD1 TRBJ1-3 TRBV5-6 ASSLAGTGKSGNTIY
. TRBJ2-1 TRBV6-6 ASSVQYSSYNEQF
. TRBJ2-1 TRBV20-1 SASWINEQF
TRBD2 TRBJ2-2 TRBV7-3 ASSPRLAGGTGELF
. TRBJ2-7 TRBV5-6 ASSAGAYYEQY
. TRBJ2-5 TRBV5-6 ASSFVGQQQETQY
TRBD2 TRBJ2-1 TRBV5-1 ASSWGLAGVPYNEQF
TRBD2 TRBJ2-3 TRBV27 ATADSGGGDTQY
. TRBJ1-2 TRBV7-2 ASSLVNSPAGGYT
. TRBJ1-1 TRBV27 ASSERNTEAF
. TRBJ1-1 TRBV5-1 ASSLEGPRLTEAF
TRBD2 TRBJ2-3 TRBV28 ASSSAGVATDTQY
. TRBJ2-7 TRBV4-1 ASSPRLGRSSYEQY
TRBD2 TRBJ2-7 TRBV5-1 ASSWVPSGRADEQY
TRBD1 TRBJ2-7 TRBV19 ASSTRDRKYEQY